This TCR beta chain was retrieved from a study of regulatory T cells in long-lasting Graves disease. The CDR3 length is 13 residues. V shed 1 base and J shed 8 bases, with 11 bases lying between them. The time point here: persistent/refractory GD, antithyroid drugs over 5 years with positive TRAb. PBMCs were the source of the RNA used for TCR sequencing. This clonotype has a handful of counts. Construction of the TCR beta libraries employed iRepertoire HTBI primers in conjunction with Arm-PCR of CDR3 regions. TCRdb redid the calling of the multiplex PCR reads with MiXCR, one entry per CDR3 protein. The table records about 470,000 distinct CDR3 sequences, roughly 20% of them present only once.

The sequencing here drew on peripheral blood mononuclear cells (PBMCs), taken when the disease was refractory, from a patient treated with antithyroid drugs. The source of this sequence is a female donor with Graves disease. The chain employs TRBV12-3 or TRBV12-4 and TRBJ1-2; D is perhaps TRBD1 (5 bases). CDR3 in amino acids: CASSLVSSGGYTF. As DNA, the CDR3 is TGTGCCAGCAGTTTAGTGAGCTCAGGGGGCTACACCTTC.